This T cell receptor (beta chain) was sequenced for a study of T cell responses to AZD1222 COVID-19 vaccine. The study's findings and limits: Close to half of all spike-specific TCRs reportedly target regions of the variants that are unmutated.

Worth noting for this clone: Its target is unknown.

This CDR3 has 13 residues. V shed 4 bases and J shed 7 bases, with 11 bases lying between them. Looked up from germline, CDR1 is MGHDK and CDR2 is SYGVNS. The repertoire was sequenced with immunoSEQ multiplex PCR; TCRdb's copy has only in-frame clones and lacks some. The sample has about 110,000 clones, roughly 90% seen once. The TCR was taken from an adult in good health. Sample: peripheral blood, taken on day 0 of AZD1222 vaccination. V and J are TRBV25-1 and TRBJ2-1, with no clear D. In DNA, the CDR3 is TGTGCCAGCAGTGCTTACCTTAGGAATGAGCAGTTCTTC. Its protein product is CASSAYLRNEQFF.